A selection of T cell receptor beta chains follows, all from one sample in a study of OX40 agonist ivuxolimab in advanced cancers. This table comes from immunoSEQ multiplex PCR, and its TCRdb copy is limited to in-frame clones, with some not included. The repertoire holds around 100,000 clones, with around 93% as singletons. The material sequenced was CD4+ or CD8+ T cells sorted from blood, taken in a trial of the OX40 agonist ivuxolimab. Receptors were obtained from an adult with an advanced solid tumor such as melanoma, head and neck, liver or kidney cancer. CDR3s include the opening cysteine and the closing phenylalanine or tryptophan. D genes are given only for firm matches. Where a row states a size, it is once, few, many or the class of an expanded clone; other rows omit it.

size	D	J	length	V	DNA	CDR3
-	-	TRBJ2-5	12	TRBV29-1	TGCAGCGTTTACAGCGCCCAAGAGACCCAGTACTTC	CSVYSAQETQYF
-	-	TRBJ2-2	15	TRBV6-6	TGTGCCAGCAGTTGGACACGTCAAGTCACCGGGGAGCTGTTTTTT	CASSWTRQVTGELFF
once	-	TRBJ2-1	13	TRBV19	TGTGCCAGTAGCCGAGGGAACTACAATGAGCAGTTCTTC	CASSRGNYNEQFF
-	TRBD2	TRBJ2-3	18	TRBV5-4	TGTGCCAGCAGCTTCGGATTGCTAGCGGGAATTGCCACAGATACGCAGTATTTT	CASSFGLLAGIATDTQYF
-	TRBD2	TRBJ2-3	14	TRBV7-2	TGTGCCAGCACTAGACTAGCGGAGAGGGATACGCAGTATTTT	CASTRLAERDTQYF
-	-	TRBJ2-5	14	TRBV5-1	TGCGCCAGCAGCCGGTCGCAGGGGAGGGAGACCCAGTACTTC	CASSRSQGRETQYF
-	TRBD1	TRBJ1-5	15	TRBV7-6	TGTGCCAGCAGTCTCGTACAGGGGGCGGATCAGCCCCAGCATTTT	CASSLVQGADQPQHF
-	TRBD1	TRBJ1-1	16	TRBV6-4	TGTGCCAGCAGAGACCAGGGGGCGTTGAGCTCCACTGAAGCTTTCTTT	CASRDQGALSSTEAFF
-	TRBD2	TRBJ2-1	12	TRBV10-1	TGCGCCAGCAGAGCATCTAGCGGGCCGCAGTTCTTC	CASRASSGPQFF
once	TRBD2	TRBJ2-7	13	TRBV5-1	TGCGCCAGCAGTTTGCGGGAGGATGGTGAGCAGTACTTC	CASSLREDGEQYF
-	TRBD2	TRBJ2-1	16	TRBV30	TGTGCCTGGAGTGTACTAACGGGAGGGCCATACAATGAGCAGTTCTTC	CAWSVLTGGPYNEQFF
-	TRBD2	TRBJ2-7	15	TRBV14	TGTGCCAGCAGCCAGGGGGTACTAGCGGGTGACGAGCAGTACTTC	CASSQGVLAGDEQYF
-	TRBD2	TRBJ2-3	16	TRBV19	TGTGCCAGTAGTATGGGGACTAGCGGGAGGGCAGATACGCAGTATTTT	CASSMGTSGRADTQYF
-	TRBD1	TRBJ1-1	14	TRBV7-9	TGTGCCAGCAGCTCCGGGACAGGGAGGGCTGAAGCTTTCTTT	CASSSGTGRAEAFF
-	-	TRBJ2-5	14	TRBV18	TGTGCCAGCTCACCACCGCCAGGGTGGGAGACCCAGTACTTC	CASSPPPGWETQYF
-	-	TRBJ2-7	15	TRBV28	TGTGCCAGCAGTTTTCGCCTGTCGAGCTCCTACGAGCAGTACTTC	CASSFRLSSSYEQYF
-	-	TRBJ2-1	15	TRBV2	TGTGCCAGCAAATACGGGGACCCGGACGACAATGAGCAGTTCTTC	CASKYGDPDDNEQFF
-	TRBD1	TRBJ1-4	15	TRBV6-6	TGTGCCAGCAGCCGTGGGACAGCGAGGGATGAAAAACTGTTTTTT	CASSRGTARDEKLFF
-	TRBD1	TRBJ2-7	15	TRBV15	TGTGCCACCAGCAGAGTTATGACAGGGAAGGACGAGCAGTACTTC	CATSRVMTGKDEQYF
-	-	TRBJ1-2	12	TRBV28	TGTGCCAGCGGGGCAGAGATTTATGGCTACACCTTC	CASGAEIYGYTF
-	-	TRBJ2-2	16	TRBV9	TGTGCCAGCAGAGCCTCCGGGACGCCGAACACCGGGGAGCTGTTTTTT	CASRASGTPNTGELFF
-	-	TRBJ2-1	15	TRBV5-6	TGTGCCAGCAGCTTTGGGGGGCCCTTACCCAATGAGCAGTTCTTC	CASSFGGPLPNEQFF
-	-	TRBJ1-1	13	TRBV6-5	TGTGCCAGCAGAGCCGGGACAAGGTGGCGGGCTTTCTTT	CASRAGTRWRAFF
-	TRBD1	TRBJ2-7	13	TRBV27	TGTGCCAGCAGAAGACTGGACAGGGACGAGCAGTACTTC	CASRRLDRDEQYF
-	TRBD2	TRBJ2-5	15	TRBV28	TGTGCCAGCAGTTTTACTAGCGGGAGGACGGAGACCCAGTACTTC	CASSFTSGRTETQYF
-	-	TRBJ2-3	15	TRBV7-2	TGTGCCAGCAGCTTATCCACCCTCGGAGGAGATACGCAGTATTTT	CASSLSTLGGDTQYF
-	-	TRBJ2-7	15	TRBV6-1	TGTGCCAGCAGTGAAGGCTTGGACAAAGCCTACGAGCAGTACTTC	CASSEGLDKAYEQYF
-	-	TRBJ2-2	14	TRBV27	TGTGCCAGCAGTTTATCGATCAACACCGGGGAGCTGTTTTTT	CASSLSINTGELFF
-	-	TRBJ2-5	13	TRBV28	TGTGCCAGCCGACGGGGCTTCCAAGAGACCCAGTACTTC	CASRRGFQETQYF